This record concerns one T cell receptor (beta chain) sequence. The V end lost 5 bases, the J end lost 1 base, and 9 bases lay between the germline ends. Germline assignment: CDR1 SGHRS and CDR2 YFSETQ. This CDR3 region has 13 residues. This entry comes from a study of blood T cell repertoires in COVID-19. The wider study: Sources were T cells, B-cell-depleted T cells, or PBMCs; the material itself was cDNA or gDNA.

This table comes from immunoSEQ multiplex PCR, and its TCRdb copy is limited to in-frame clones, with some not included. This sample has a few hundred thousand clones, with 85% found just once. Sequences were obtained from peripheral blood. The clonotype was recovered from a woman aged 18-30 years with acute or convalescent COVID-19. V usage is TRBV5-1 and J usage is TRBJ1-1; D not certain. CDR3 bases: TGCGCCAGCAGTCCCCGACAGAACACTGAAGCTTTCTTT. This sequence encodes CASSPRQNTEAFF.